This T cell receptor beta chain stems from a study of cytomegalovirus exposure and HLA in healthy donors. Primers included in the PCR were 60 Vbeta and 13 Jbeta primers. This table comes from immunoSEQ multiplex PCR, and its TCRdb copy is limited to in-frame clones, with some not included. The table shows about 180,000 clones, with just over 75% occurring only once. Germline trimming cut 1 base from V and 5 bases from J; bases unmatched to any gene: 4. This CDR3 is 14 amino acids long. CDR1 SGHDT and CDR2 YYEEEE come from the germline V gene. V and J are TRBV5-6 and TRBJ2-7; TRBD1 agrees at 9 bases. The sample was PBMCs. The source is a man aged 18-30 years in good health and CMV-seronegative. CDR3 sequence (DNA): TGTGCCAGCAGCTTGCTAGGACAGGGGAACGAGCAGTACTTC. It codes for CASSLLGQGNEQYF.